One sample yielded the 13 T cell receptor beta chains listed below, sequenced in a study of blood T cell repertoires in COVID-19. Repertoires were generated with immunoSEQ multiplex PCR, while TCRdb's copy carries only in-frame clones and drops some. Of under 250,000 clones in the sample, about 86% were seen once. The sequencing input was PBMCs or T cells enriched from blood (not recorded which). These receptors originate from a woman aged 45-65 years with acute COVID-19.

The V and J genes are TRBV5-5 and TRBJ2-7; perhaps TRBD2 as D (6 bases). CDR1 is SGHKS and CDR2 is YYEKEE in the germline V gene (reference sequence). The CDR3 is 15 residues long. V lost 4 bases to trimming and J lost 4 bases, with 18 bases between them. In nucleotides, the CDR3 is TGTGCCAGCAGCGTGGGAGGCCAGGGTATGTACGAGCAGTACTTC. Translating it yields CASSVGGQGMYEQYF.

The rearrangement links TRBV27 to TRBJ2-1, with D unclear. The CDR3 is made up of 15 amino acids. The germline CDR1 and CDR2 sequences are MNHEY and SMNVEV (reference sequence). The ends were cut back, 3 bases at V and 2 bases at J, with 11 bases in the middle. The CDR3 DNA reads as TGTGCCAGCAGTTTTCGGGTTTTGGCCTACAATGAGCAGTTCTTC. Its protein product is CASSFRVLAYNEQFF.

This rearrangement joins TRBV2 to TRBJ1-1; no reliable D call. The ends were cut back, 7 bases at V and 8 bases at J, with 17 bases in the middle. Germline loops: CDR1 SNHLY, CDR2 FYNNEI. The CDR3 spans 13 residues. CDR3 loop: CASTITGSGEAFF. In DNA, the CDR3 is TGTGCCAGCACAATAACGGGTTCCGGGGAAGCTTTCTTT.

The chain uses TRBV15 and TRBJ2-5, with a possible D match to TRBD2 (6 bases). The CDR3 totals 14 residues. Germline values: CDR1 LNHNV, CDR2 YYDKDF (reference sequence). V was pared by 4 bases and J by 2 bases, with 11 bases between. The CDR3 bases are TGTGCCACCAGCACCAGGACTACACAAGAGACCCAGTACTTC. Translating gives CATSTRTTQETQYF. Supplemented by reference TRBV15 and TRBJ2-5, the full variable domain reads DAMVIQNPRYQVTQFGKPVTLSCSQTLNHNVMYWYQQKSSQAPKLLFHYYDKDFNNEADTPDNFQSRRPNTSFCFLDIRSPGLGDTAMYLCATSTRTTQETQYFGPGTRLLVL.

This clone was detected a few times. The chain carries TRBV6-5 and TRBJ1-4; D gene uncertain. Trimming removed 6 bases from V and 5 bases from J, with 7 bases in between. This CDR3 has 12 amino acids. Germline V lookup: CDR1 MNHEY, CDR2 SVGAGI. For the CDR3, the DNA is TGTGCCAGCAGGTCCGTCAATGAAAAACTGTTTTTT. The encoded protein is CASRSVNEKLFF.

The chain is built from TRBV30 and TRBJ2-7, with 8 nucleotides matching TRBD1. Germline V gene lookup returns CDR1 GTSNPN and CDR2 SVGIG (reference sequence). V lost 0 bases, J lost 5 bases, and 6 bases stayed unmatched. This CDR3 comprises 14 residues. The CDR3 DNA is TGTGCCTGGAGTGTACTGACAGGGGCAAACGAGCAGTACTTC. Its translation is CAWSVLTGANEQYF.

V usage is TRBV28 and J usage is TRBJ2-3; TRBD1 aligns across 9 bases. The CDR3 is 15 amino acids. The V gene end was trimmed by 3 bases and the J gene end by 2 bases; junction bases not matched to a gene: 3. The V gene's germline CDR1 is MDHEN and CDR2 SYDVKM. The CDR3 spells CASSFTGGYTDTQYF. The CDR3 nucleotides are TGTGCCAGCAGTTTCACAGGGGGCTACACAGATACGCAGTATTTT.

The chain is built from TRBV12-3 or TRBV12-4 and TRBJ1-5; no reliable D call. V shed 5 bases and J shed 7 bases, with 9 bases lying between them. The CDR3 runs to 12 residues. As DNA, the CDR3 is TGTGCCAGCAGTGATGGGCGACAGCCCCAGCATTTT. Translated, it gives CASSDGRQPQHF.

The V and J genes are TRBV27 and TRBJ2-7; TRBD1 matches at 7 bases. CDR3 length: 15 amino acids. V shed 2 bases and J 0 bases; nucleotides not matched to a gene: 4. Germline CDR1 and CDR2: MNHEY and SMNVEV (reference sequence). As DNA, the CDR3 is TGTGCCAGCAGTTTACACAGGGGTAGCTCCTACGAGCAGTACTTC. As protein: CASSLHRGSSYEQYF.

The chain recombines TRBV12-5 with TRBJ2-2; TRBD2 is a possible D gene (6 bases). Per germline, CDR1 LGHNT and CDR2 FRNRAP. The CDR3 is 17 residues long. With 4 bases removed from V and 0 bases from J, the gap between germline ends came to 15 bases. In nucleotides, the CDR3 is TGTGCTAGTGGTTCGAACAAACTAGCAACGAACACCGGGGAGCTGTTTTTT. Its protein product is CASGSNKLATNTGELFF.

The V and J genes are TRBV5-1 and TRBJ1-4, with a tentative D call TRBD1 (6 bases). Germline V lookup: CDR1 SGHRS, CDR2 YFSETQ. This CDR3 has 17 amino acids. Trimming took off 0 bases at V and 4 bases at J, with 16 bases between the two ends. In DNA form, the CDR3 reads TGCGCCAGCAGCTTGGGCCCCCACAGGGCGGATAATGAAAAACTGTTTTTT. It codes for CASSLGPHRADNEKLFF. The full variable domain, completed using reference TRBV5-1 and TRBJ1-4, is KAGVTQTPRYLIKTRGQQVTLSCSPISGHRSVSWYQQTPGQGLQFLFEYFSETQRNKGNFPGRFSGRQFSNSRSEMNVSTLELGDSALYLCASSLGPHRADNEKLFFGSGTQLSVL.

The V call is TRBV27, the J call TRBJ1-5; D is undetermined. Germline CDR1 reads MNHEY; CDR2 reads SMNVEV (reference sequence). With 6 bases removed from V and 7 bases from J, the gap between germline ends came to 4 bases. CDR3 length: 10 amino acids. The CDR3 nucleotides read TGTGCCAGCAGCCAGCAGCCCCAGCATTTT. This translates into CASSQQPQHF.

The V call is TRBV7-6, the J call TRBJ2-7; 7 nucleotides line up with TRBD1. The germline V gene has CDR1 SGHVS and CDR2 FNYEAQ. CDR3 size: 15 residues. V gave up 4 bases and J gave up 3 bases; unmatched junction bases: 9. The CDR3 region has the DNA TGTGCCAGCAGCTCACCAAGACAGGGAAGCTACGAGCAGTACTTC. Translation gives CASSSPRQGSYEQYF.